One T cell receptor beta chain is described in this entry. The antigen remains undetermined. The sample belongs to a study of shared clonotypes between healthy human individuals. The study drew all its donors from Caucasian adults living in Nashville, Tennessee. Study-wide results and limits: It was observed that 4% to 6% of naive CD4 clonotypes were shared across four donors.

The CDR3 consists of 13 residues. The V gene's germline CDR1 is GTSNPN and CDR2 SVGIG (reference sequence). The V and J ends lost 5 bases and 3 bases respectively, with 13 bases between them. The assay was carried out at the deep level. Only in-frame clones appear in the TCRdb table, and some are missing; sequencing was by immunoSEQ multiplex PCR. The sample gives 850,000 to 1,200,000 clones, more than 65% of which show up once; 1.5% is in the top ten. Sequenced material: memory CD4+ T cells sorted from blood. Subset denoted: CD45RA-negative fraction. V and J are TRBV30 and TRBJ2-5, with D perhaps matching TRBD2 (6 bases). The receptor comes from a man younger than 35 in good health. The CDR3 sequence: CAWGGARKETQYF. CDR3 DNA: TGTGCCTGGGGAGGGGCGCGGAAAGAGACCCAGTACTTC.